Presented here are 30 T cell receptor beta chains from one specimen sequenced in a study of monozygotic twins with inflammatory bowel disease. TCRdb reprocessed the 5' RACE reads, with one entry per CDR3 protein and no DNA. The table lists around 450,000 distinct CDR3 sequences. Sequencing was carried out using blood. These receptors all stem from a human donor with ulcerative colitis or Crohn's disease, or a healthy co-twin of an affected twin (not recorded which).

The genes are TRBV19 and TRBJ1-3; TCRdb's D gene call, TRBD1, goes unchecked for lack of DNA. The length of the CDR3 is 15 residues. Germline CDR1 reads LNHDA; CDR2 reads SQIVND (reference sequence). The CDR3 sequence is CASSLTGLSGNTIYF.

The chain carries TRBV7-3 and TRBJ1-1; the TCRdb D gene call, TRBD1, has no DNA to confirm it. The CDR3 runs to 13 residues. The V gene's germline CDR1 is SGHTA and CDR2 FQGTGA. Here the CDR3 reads CASSSHDGQGLQF.

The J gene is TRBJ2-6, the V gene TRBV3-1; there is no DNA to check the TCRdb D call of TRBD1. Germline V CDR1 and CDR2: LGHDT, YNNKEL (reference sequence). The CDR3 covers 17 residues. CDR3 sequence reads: CASGSDRGLRGANVLTF.

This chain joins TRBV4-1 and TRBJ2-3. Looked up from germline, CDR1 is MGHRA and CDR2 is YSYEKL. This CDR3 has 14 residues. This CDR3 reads CASSQEGSTDTQYF.

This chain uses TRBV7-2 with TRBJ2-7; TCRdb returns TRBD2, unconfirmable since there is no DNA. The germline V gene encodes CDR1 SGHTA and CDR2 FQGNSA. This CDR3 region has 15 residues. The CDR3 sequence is CASSLAQSGSYEQYF.

CDR3 region: CASSWRSGANVLTF. The rearrangement links TRBV6-5 to TRBJ2-6. Germline V gene sequence: CDR1 MNHEY, CDR2 SVGAGI. The CDR3 extends over 14 amino acids.

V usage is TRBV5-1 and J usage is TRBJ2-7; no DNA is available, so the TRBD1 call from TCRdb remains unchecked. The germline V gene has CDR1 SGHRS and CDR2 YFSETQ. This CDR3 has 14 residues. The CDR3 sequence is CASSSGTGWYEQYF.

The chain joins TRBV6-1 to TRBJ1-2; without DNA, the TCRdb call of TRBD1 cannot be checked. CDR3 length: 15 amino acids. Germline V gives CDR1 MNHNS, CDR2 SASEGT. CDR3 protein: CASSETGMLTYGYTF.

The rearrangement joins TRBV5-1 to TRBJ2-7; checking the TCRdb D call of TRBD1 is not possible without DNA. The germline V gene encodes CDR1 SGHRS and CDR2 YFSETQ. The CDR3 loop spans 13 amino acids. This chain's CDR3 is CASSLFGGYEQYF. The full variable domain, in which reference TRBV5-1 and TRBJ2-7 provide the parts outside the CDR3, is KAGVTQTPRYLIKTRGQQVTLSCSPISGHRSVSWYQQTPGQGLQFLFEYFSETQRNKGNFPGRFSGRQFSNSRSEMNVSTLELGDSALYLCASSLFGGYEQYFGPGTRLTVT.

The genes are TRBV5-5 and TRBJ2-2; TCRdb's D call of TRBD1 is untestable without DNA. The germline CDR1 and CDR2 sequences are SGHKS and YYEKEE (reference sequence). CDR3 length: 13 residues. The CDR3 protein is CASSWTGTGELFF.

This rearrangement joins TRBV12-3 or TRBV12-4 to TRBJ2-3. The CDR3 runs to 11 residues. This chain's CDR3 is CASTMGDTQYF.

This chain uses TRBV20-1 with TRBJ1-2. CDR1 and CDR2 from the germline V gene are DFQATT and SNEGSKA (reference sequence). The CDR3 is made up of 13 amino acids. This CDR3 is CSARERISYGYTF.

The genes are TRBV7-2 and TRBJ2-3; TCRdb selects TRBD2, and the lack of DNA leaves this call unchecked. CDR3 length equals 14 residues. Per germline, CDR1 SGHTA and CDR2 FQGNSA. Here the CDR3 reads CASSTRVGPDTQYF.

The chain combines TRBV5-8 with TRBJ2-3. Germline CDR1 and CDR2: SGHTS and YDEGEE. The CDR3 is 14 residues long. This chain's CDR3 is CASSFDAHTDTQYF.

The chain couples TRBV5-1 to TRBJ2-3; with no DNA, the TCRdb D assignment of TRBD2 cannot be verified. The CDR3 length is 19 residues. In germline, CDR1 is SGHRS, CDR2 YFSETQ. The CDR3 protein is CASSPKGTSGTLSTDTQYF.

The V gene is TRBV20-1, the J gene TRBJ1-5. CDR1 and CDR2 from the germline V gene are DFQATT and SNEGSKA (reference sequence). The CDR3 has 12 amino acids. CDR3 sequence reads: CSAKTGNQPQHF.

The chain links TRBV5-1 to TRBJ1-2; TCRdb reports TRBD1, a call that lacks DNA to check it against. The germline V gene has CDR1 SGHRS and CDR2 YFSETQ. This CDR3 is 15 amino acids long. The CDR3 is CASSSGTGGDYGYTF.

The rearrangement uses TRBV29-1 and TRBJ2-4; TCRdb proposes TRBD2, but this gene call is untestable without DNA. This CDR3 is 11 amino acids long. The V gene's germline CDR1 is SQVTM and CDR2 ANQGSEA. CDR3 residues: CSGGTGLAQYF.

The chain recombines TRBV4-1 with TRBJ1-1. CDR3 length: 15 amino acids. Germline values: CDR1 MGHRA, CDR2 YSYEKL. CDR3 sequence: CASSQGAAGGTEAFF.

CDR3 residues: CASSIDRGRNEKLFF. The chain links TRBV19 to TRBJ1-4; the TCRdb call, TRBD1, lacks DNA for checking. From germline, CDR1 is LNHDA and CDR2 SQIVND (reference sequence). CDR3 length equals 15 residues.

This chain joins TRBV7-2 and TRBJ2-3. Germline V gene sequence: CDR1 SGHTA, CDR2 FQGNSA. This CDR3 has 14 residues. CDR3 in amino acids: CASSLVSYTDTQYF.

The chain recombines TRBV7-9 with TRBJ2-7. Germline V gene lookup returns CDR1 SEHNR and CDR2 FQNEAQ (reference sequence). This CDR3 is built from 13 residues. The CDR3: CASSPAGDYEQYF.

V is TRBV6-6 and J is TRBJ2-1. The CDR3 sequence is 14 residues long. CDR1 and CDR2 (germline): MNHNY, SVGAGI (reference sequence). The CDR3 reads CASSKDGSYNEQFF.

The CDR3 loop reads CASSVGRQGNLPLHF. V and J are TRBV9 and TRBJ1-6. The CDR3 runs to 15 residues. The germline V gene encodes CDR1 SGDLS and CDR2 YYNGEE.

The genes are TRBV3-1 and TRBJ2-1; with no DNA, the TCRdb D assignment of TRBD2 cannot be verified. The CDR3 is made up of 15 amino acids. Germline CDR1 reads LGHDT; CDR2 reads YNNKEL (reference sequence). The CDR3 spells CASSQRQGYYNEQFF.

The CDR3 protein is CASSLGTSGGPTWF. This chain uses TRBV5-4 with TRBJ2-7; absent DNA, TCRdb's TRBD2 call cannot be checked. The CDR3 length is 14 residues. Per germline, CDR1 SGHNT and CDR2 YYREEE (reference sequence).

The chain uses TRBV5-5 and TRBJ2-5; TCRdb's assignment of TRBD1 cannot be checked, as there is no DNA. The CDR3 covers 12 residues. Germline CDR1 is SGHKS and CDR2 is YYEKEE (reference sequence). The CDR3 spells CASSLDRGAQYF.

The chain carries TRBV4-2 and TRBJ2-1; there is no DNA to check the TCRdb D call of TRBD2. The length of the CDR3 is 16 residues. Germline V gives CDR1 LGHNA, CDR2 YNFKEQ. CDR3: CASSRQAGGPSNEQFF.

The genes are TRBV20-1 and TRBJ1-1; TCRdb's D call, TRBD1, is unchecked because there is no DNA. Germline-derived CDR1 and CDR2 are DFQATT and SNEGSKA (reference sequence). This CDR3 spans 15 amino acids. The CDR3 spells CSATSPGRPNTEAFF.

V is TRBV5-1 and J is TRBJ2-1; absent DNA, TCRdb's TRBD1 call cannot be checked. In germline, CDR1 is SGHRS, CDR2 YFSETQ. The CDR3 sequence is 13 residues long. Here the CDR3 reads CASSLGGAGEQFF.